This record covers a single TCR beta chain. Its specificity is not known. With 4 bases clipped from V and 0 bases from J, the junction kept 5 bases outside the gene matches. CDR3 length: 18 residues. Germline V gene sequence: CDR1 SGHDN, CDR2 FVKESK. One entry per CDR3 protein results from TCRdb running MiXCR on the reads. The sample yields about 830,000 distinct CDR3 sequences, less than 35% seen once. The data were taken from a study of T cell repertoires in cytomegalovirus infection. Background on the study: CMV epitopes used comprised recently identified HLA-C-restricted ones and well-studied HLA-B-restricted ones. The public TCR beta signatures pointed to both CMV infection and matching HLA type.

Study-wide points: The cumulative frequency of public TCR beta families distinguished individuals who carried CMV together with the relevant HLA. Dominant in the ex vivo response were TCR beta clonotypes restricted by HLA-C and specific for CMV.

The specimen comprised cultured CD8+ T cells from PBMCs, sampled from culture after CMV antigen stimulation. The chain has TRBV14 and TRBJ2-2, with 13 positions matching TRBD2. The clonotype was recovered from a human donor in good health (CMV status not recorded). Some clones in this sample may be carry-over from other donors' samples. CDR3 sequence reads: CASSPQTSGGTNTGELFF. CDR3 nucleotide sequence: TGTGCCAGCAGCCCCCAGACTAGCGGGGGGACGAACACCGGGGAGCTGTTTTTT.